The clone carrying this T cell receptor (beta chain) was detected a few times. Its specificity is unknown. Germline assignment: CDR1 SGHDT and CDR2 YYEEEE. The V segment lost 0 bases and the J segment 9 bases; nucleotides outside the gene matches: 9. This CDR3 is built from 16 residues. The data originate from a study of T-cell memory formation after mild COVID-19. Study-wide findings and caveats: The study found contracting CD4+ clones mainly in CM and EM and contracting CD8+ clones in EMRA.

TCRdb passed the 5' RACE reads through MiXCR, listing each CDR3 protein once. The sample carries almost 350,000 distinct CDR3 sequences, 20% to 25% recorded once. This sequence was found in a man aged 18 to 35 who had mild COVID-19 (a few samples of this study predate the infection). Cell type and time point are not known. The V and J genes are TRBV5-6 and TRBJ2-1, with 10 bases matching TRBD1. Specimen: PBMCs or a T cell subset sorted from them (not recorded which). CDR3 in amino acids: CASSLAGDRGRLEQFF. The CDR3 region has the DNA TGTGCCAGCAGCTTGGCCGGAGACAGGGGGCGGCTTGAGCAGTTCTTC. Full variable domain (remainder filled in from reference TRBV5-6 and TRBJ2-1): DAGVTQSPTHLIKTRGQQVTLRCSPKSGHDTVSWYQQALGQGPQFIFQYYEEEERQRGNFPDRFSGHQFPNYSSELNVNALLLGDSALYLCASSLAGDRGRLEQFFGPGTRLTVL.